These 29 T cell receptor beta chains share one sample of origin, sequenced in a study of vaccination and CD4 T cells after COVID-19. MiXCR, run by TCRdb on the PCR reads, gives a single entry per CDR3 protein. The sample has around 16,000 distinct CDR3 sequences, around 69% seen once. Sequencing was performed on CD4+ T cells from blood, taken after SARS-CoV-2 vaccination. The source is a human donor who had recovered from COVID-19.

The genes are TRBV28 and TRBJ1-2; D not resolved. CDR1 is MDHEN and CDR2 is SYDVKM in the germline V gene. The CDR3 is made up of 14 amino acids. With 2 bases removed from V and 8 bases from J, the gap between germline ends came to 15 bases. The CDR3 DNA follows: TGTGCCAGCAGTTTAAGCGTAAAGTCCTGGGGCTACACCTTC. Translating it yields CASSLSVKSWGYTF.

In this sample, this clonotype turned up a few times. The V call is TRBV12-3 or TRBV12-4, the J call TRBJ2-3; 7 bases fit TRBD2. Trimming at V came to 8 bases and at J to 2 bases, leaving 10 bases not matched to a gene. The length of the CDR3 is 15 residues. The CDR3 DNA reads as TGTGCCAGCCCTGTGGGAGGGCATAACACAGATACGCAGTATTTT. Encoded protein: CASPVGGHNTDTQYF.

This clonotype was detected a few times. The chain carries TRBV7-2 and TRBJ2-5, with D hard to call. V shed 5 bases and J shed 5 bases, with 9 bases lying between them. The germline V gene encodes CDR1 SGHTA and CDR2 FQGNSA. This CDR3 has 12 residues. CDR3 region: CASSLLGETQYF. The CDR3, as DNA: TGTGCCAGCAGCCTTCTGGGGGAGACCCAGTACTTC. Full variable domain (rest looked up from reference TRBV7-2 and TRBJ2-5): GAGVSQSPSNKVTEKGKDVELRCDPISGHTALYWYRQSLGQGLEFLIYFQGNSAPDKSGLPSDRFSAERTGGSVSTLTIQRTQQEDSAVYLCASSLLGETQYFGPGTRLLVL.

This sequence joins TRBV1 and TRBJ2-1; TRBD2, the table's D call, lacks a check against the DNA. TRBV1 is classified as a pseudogene. CDR3 size: 21 residues. CDR3 nucleotide sequence: TGCACCAGCAGCCAAGAATGGGTGGAGACTAGCGGCCCAAATTCCTACAATGAGCAGTTCTTC. The encoded protein is CTSSQEWVETSGPNSYNEQFF.

The chain employs TRBV28 and TRBJ2-1; TRBD2 matches 11 bases. The CDR3 covers 16 residues. J was trimmed by 3 bases and V by 7 bases; bases with no gene match: 8. CDR1 MDHEN and CDR2 SYDVKM come from the germline V gene. CDR3 nucleotide sequence: TGTGCCAGCACGGGTGCTGGGACTAGCGGCTACAATGAGCAGTTCTTC. Its translation: CASTGAGTSGYNEQFF.

The chain links TRBV20-1 to TRBJ1-2, with D possibly being TRBD1 (5 bases). Trimming pared 3 bases from V and 8 bases from J, leaving 16 bases between. The CDR3 is made up of 13 amino acids. CDR1 DFQATT and CDR2 SNEGSKA come from the germline V gene (reference sequence). CDR3 nucleotides: TGCAGTGCTAGTCCCGGGGCCGAACGAGGCTACACCTTC. It encodes CSASPGAERGYTF.

J is TRBJ2-5 and V is TRBV28; D is uncertain. V lost 5 bases and J 7 bases, leaving 20 bases between the germline ends. The V gene's germline CDR1 is MDHEN and CDR2 SYDVKM. This CDR3 region has 15 residues. CDR3 amino acids: CASSPRRLAGRTQYF. For the CDR3, the DNA is TGTGCCAGCAGTCCCCGCCGTTTAGCCGGCAGGACCCAGTACTTC.

This clonotype has more than one count but fewer than ten. At one end the junction does not follow the germline gene, possibly because of a read error. The chain couples TRBV19 to TRBJ2-5, with TRBD1 as a possible D gene (6 bases). CDR1 and CDR2 (germline): LNHDA, SQIVND (reference sequence). The CDR3 contains 15 residues. The DNA of the CDR3 is TGTGCCAGTAGTATATATCAGGGGAGTGTCGAGACTCAGTACTTC. It specifies CASSIYQGSVETQYF.

This rearrangement joins TRBV5-1 to TRBJ2-1; D not certain. Trimming cost V 4 bases and J 4 bases, with 12 bases left between them. The CDR3 runs to 14 residues. The V gene's germline CDR1 is SGHRS and CDR2 YFSETQ. The CDR3, as DNA: TGCGCCAGCAGCCTCCAGACCGGATACAATGAGCAGTTCTTC. It translates to CASSLQTGYNEQFF.

The V gene is TRBV6-1, the J gene TRBJ2-3; a possible D gene is TRBD2 (6 bases). V lost 4 bases and J lost 10, with 15 bases in between. Looked up from germline, CDR1 is MNHNS and CDR2 is SASEGT. The CDR3 covers 13 residues. The CDR3 here is CASSGGRMVSQYF. CDR3 DNA sequence: TGTGCCAGCAGTGGGGGGAGGATGGTCTCGCAGTATTTT.

This sequence joins TRBV25-1 and TRBJ2-5, with TRBD1 matching over 7 bases. Germline CDR1 and CDR2: MGHDK and SYGVNS. The V gene end was trimmed by 7 bases and the J gene end by 3 bases; junction bases not matched to a gene: 8. The CDR3 totals 14 residues. CDR3 nucleotides: TGTGCCAGCATACCGAAGACAGGGAAAGAGACCCAGTACTTC. This codes for CASIPKTGKETQYF.

This clonotype was observed a few times. CDR3 in amino acids: CSASIQGTTGLGITGELFF. In DNA, the CDR3 is TGCAGTGCTTCAATCCAAGGGACAACGGGACTAGGTATCACCGGGGAGCTGTTTTTT. The chain carries TRBV20-1 and TRBJ2-2, with TRBD2 matching over 8 bases. CDR3 size: 19 residues. After removal of 5 bases from V and 4 bases from J, the junction contained 21 bases not matched to a gene. Looked up from germline, CDR1 is DFQATT and CDR2 is SNEGSKA (reference sequence).

The V and J genes are TRBV28 and TRBJ2-2; D may be TRBD1 (5 bases). CDR1 is MDHEN, CDR2 SYDVKM, per germline. The V end was cut by 1 base, the J end by 6 bases, with 15 bases between. CDR3 length equals 16 residues. CDR3 nucleotide sequence: TGTGCCAGCAGTTTATCAATGGGGCGCGCTCCCGGGGAGCTGTTTTTT. Amino acid sequence: CASSLSMGRAPGELFF.

The chain uses TRBV6-4 and TRBJ2-3, with 10 bases identical to TRBD2. Germline CDR1 is MRHNA and CDR2 is SNTAGT. V lost 11 bases to trimming and J lost 5 bases; unmatched junction nucleotides: 10. This CDR3 is built from 14 residues. CDR3 nucleotide sequence: TGTGCCGGCTATCTAGCGGGAGCGGTAGATACGCAGTATTTT. This gives the protein CAGYLAGAVDTQYF.

This rearrangement joins TRBV10-1 to TRBJ2-7; D perhaps matches TRBD2 (5 bases). Trimming cost V 7 bases and J 3 bases, with 19 bases left between them. Germline assignment: CDR1 WNHNN and CDR2 SYGVQD (reference sequence). The CDR3 totals 15 residues. The CDR3 nucleotides are TGCGCCAGCACTCGGAGGACGGATTCCTTCTACGAGCAGTACTTC. Amino acid sequence: CASTRRTDSFYEQYF.

As DNA, the CDR3 is TGTGCCAGCAGGGGGGACAGGGGGACTGAAGCTTTCTTT. Translation gives CASRGDRGTEAFF. The chain couples TRBV28 to TRBJ1-1; 11 bases are shared with TRBD1. The CDR3 extends over 13 amino acids. The germline V gene has CDR1 MDHEN and CDR2 SYDVKM. The J segment lost 5 bases and the V segment lost 6 bases, leaving 2 bases of the junction unmatched.

The chain links TRBV20-1 to TRBJ1-1; D gene unclear. Germline V gene data show CDR1 as DFQATT and CDR2 as SNEGSKA (reference sequence). The V and J ends lost 6 bases and 1 base respectively, with 6 bases between them. This CDR3 contains 11 residues. DNA of the CDR3: TGCAGTGCGGCAGGGAACACTGAAGCTTTCTTT. This encodes CSAAGNTEAFF.

The chain has TRBV19 and TRBJ1-2; D uncertain. Germline values: CDR1 LNHDA, CDR2 SQIVND (reference sequence). V shed 0 bases and J shed 2 bases, with 10 bases lying between them. This CDR3 contains 15 residues. The CDR3 sequence: CASSIDQGRNYGYTF. DNA for the CDR3: TGTGCCAGTAGTATAGATCAAGGGAGAAACTATGGCTACACCTTC.

This chain connects TRBV7-9 to TRBJ2-3; 10 bases agree with TRBD2. J was trimmed by 2 bases and V by 5 bases; bases with no gene match: 7. The CDR3 spans 16 residues. CDR1 and CDR2 from the germline V gene are SEHNR and FQNEAQ (reference sequence). CDR3 amino acids: CASSTRTSGPTDTQYF. The CDR3 DNA follows: TGTGCCAGCAGCACCCGGACTAGCGGCCCCACAGATACGCAGTATTTT.

The chain joins TRBV20-1 to TRBJ2-5; D gene uncertain. CDR1 DFQATT and CDR2 SNEGSKA come from the germline V gene (reference sequence). The CDR3 consists of 15 residues. With 5 bases removed from V and 3 bases from J, the gap between germline ends came to 19 bases. CDR3 sequence (DNA): TGCAGTGCTGCCCGATCGCCCCCAAAGGAAGAGACCCAGTACTTC. Amino acid sequence: CSAARSPPKEETQYF.

The rearrangement uses TRBV28 and TRBJ1-5, with no clear D. The V end lost 3 bases, the J end lost 3 bases, and 12 bases lay between the germline ends. There are 15 residues in the CDR3. Germline CDR1 and CDR2: MDHEN and SYDVKM. The DNA for the CDR3 is TGTGCCAGCAGTTTTGGAGGAAGGTACAATCAGCCCCAGCATTTT. Its translation is CASSFGGRYNQPQHF.

The table lists this clonotype with a few counts. V gene TRBV20-1 combines with J gene TRBJ2-5; D possibly corresponds to TRBD1 (6 bases). Trimming pared 6 bases from V and 1 base from J, leaving 12 bases between. The CDR3 is made up of 13 amino acids. From germline, CDR1 is DFQATT and CDR2 SNEGSKA (reference sequence). The CDR3 protein is CSATTGLQETQYF. The DNA of the CDR3 is TGCAGTGCAACGACAGGCCTCCAAGAGACCCAGTACTTC.

This chain joins TRBV20-1 and TRBJ2-7, with TRBD2 matching over 7 bases. After removal of 1 base from V and 2 bases from J, the junction contained 8 bases not matched to a gene. Germline V gives CDR1 DFQATT, CDR2 SNEGSKA (reference sequence). The CDR3 spans 15 residues. The CDR3 reads CSARAQGGSPYEQYF. The CDR3 nucleotides read TGCAGTGCTAGAGCCCAGGGCGGGAGTCCCTACGAGCAGTACTTC.

This clonotype was counted between two and nine times. V is TRBV24-1 and J is TRBJ2-1, with D perhaps given as TRBD1 or TRBD2 (5 bases each). This CDR3 spans 17 amino acids. The V and J ends lost 5 bases and 5 bases respectively, with 21 bases between them. The V gene's germline CDR1 is KGHDR and CDR2 SFDVKD. The DNA of the CDR3 is TGTGCCACCAGTGGGACCGACGGGACCCGCCGGAACAATGAGCAGTTCTTC. Its protein is CATSGTDGTRRNNEQFF.

V usage is TRBV11-3 and J usage is TRBJ2-4; 7 nucleotides match TRBD1. V lost 1 base, J lost 7 bases, and 4 bases stayed unmatched. The germline V gene encodes CDR1 SGHNT and CDR2 YENEEA. CDR3 length: 14 amino acids. CDR3 loop: CASSLGRGGNIQYF. The CDR3 DNA is TGTGCCAGCAGCTTAGGAAGAGGGGGCAACATTCAGTACTTC.

This clonotype was counted between two and nine times. The J gene is TRBJ2-2, the V gene TRBV21-1; the table names TRBD2, a call not compared with the DNA. TRBV21-1 constitutes a pseudogene. This CDR3 has 19 amino acids. The CDR3 coding sequence is TGTGCCAGCAGCGGGCGGACTAGCGGCCCGATTATTTCGGCCGGGGAGCTGTTTTTT. Protein product: CASSGRTSGPIISAGELFF.

As for this clonotype: Its ends do not fully match the called genes, so a read error is possible. The DNA for the CDR3 is TGTGCCAGCAGAGCCAACACGGGTGGCAATCAGCCCCGGCATTTT. It translates to CASRANTGGNQPRHF. The V call is TRBV2, the J call TRBJ1-5, with D unclear. Germline V CDR1 and CDR2: SNHLY, FYNNEI. The CDR3 extends over 15 amino acids.

V usage is TRBV6-2 or TRBV6-3 and J usage is TRBJ2-3, with TRBD1 identical over 8 bases. The junction had 22 bases not matched to a gene; V was cut back by 7 bases and J by 4 bases. CDR1 and CDR2 (germline): MNHEY, SVGEGT. The CDR3 is 19 amino acids. The CDR3 sequence is CASTKRGQPLGDRSDTQYF. DNA of the CDR3: TGTGCCAGCACCAAACGAGGACAACCCCTCGGGGACAGGTCAGATACGCAGTATTTT.

This chain joins TRBV20-1 and TRBJ2-5; 7 bases match TRBD2. The CDR3 length is 12 residues. V dropped 7 bases and J dropped 4; count of bases not matched to a gene: 6. CDR1 and CDR2 from the germline V gene are DFQATT and SNEGSKA (reference sequence). In DNA form, the CDR3 reads TGCAGTGGTACTAGCGATCGAGAGACCCAGTACTTC. Its translation: CSGTSDRETQYF.